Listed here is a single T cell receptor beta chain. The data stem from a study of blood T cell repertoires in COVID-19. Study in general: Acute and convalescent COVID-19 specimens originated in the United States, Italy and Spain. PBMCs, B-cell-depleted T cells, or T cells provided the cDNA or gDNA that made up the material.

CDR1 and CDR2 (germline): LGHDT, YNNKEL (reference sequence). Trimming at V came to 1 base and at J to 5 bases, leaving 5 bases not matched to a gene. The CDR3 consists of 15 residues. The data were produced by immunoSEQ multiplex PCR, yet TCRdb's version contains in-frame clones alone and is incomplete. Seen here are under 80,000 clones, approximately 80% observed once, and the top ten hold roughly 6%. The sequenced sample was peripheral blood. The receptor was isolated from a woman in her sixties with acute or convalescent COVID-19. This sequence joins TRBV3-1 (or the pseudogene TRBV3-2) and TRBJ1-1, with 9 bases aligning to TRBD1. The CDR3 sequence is CASSQGPQGATEAFF. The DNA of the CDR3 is TGTGCCAGCAGCCAAGGCCCACAGGGGGCGACTGAAGCTTTCTTT.